This T cell receptor (beta chain) was identified during a study of T cells of healthy individuals. This CDR3 contains 14 residues. V was pared by 4 bases and J by 0 bases, with 9 bases between. Germline assignment: CDR1 SGHRS and CDR2 YFSETQ. In TCRdb, the 5' RACE reads were re-called with MiXCR into one record per CDR3 protein. The sample has about 82,000 distinct CDR3 sequences; around 5.1% are singletons. The chain uses TRBV5-1 and TRBJ2-3; tentatively, D is TRBD1 (6 bases). The sequence derives from a female donor in good health. The CDR3 here is CASSVQGSTDTQYF. The CDR3 DNA is TGCGCCAGCAGCGTACAGGGTAGCACAGATACGCAGTATTTT.